Shown below are 24 T cell receptor beta chains from a single sample sequenced in a study of blood T cell repertoires in COVID-19. Measured with immunoSEQ multiplex PCR; TCRdb has only the in-frame clones, and not every one. The data contain 88,000 or so clones, over 75% of them seen just once; the ten biggest clones take up 10% to 15%. Source material: peripheral blood. These receptors were taken from an elderly man with acute or convalescent COVID-19.

The chain recombines TRBV19 with TRBJ1-1, with 8 nucleotides matching TRBD1. The CDR3 totals 14 residues. Per the germline V gene, CDR1 is LNHDA and CDR2 is SQIVND (reference sequence). Germline trimming cut 6 bases from V and 4 bases from J; bases unmatched to any gene: 7. CDR3 region: CASREDREFTEAFF. The DNA of the CDR3 is TGTGCCAGTAGGGAGGACAGGGAGTTCACTGAAGCTTTCTTT.

This chain connects TRBV9 to TRBJ1-1; D remains ambiguous. The CDR3 is made up of 13 amino acids. Germline V CDR1 and CDR2: SGDLS, YYNGEE. The ends were cut back, 1 base at V and 2 bases at J, with 6 bases in the middle. In nucleotides, the CDR3 is TGTGCCAGCAGCGTACTCACAAACACTGAAGCTTTCTTT. It translates to CASSVLTNTEAFF.

J is TRBJ2-7 and V is TRBV27, with TRBD2 matching over 7 bases. J was trimmed by 0 bases and V by 3 bases; bases with no gene match: 5. The CDR3 is made up of 15 amino acids. The germline V gene has CDR1 MNHEY and CDR2 SMNVEV (reference sequence). The CDR3 sequence: CASSLFGGSSYEQYF. The CDR3 DNA reads TGTGCCAGCAGTTTGTTCGGGGGGAGCTCCTACGAGCAGTACTTC.

The gene calls are TRBV5-1 and TRBJ2-7; possible D gene TRBD1, 6 bases. Trimming removed 4 bases from V and 5 bases from J, with 13 bases in between. CDR1 is SGHRS and CDR2 is YFSETQ in the germline V gene. The CDR3 runs to 13 residues. DNA for the CDR3: TGCGCCAGCAGCACGCAGGGGAACGACGAGCAGTACTTC. Translated: CASSTQGNDEQYF.

The CDR3 DNA reads as TGTGCCAGCAGCCTGACAGGGGGCAGTGGCTCTGGGGCCAACGTCCTGACTTTC. Translation: CASSLTGGSGSGANVLTF. The chain combines TRBV7-9 with TRBJ2-6, with 10 bases matching TRBD1. The V segment lost 5 bases and the J segment 0 bases; nucleotides outside the gene matches: 7. This CDR3 is built from 18 residues. From germline, CDR1 is SEHNR and CDR2 FQNEAQ (reference sequence).

The chain joins TRBV6-1 to TRBJ1-1; the D is unclear. CDR1 is MNHNS, CDR2 SASEGT, per germline. The CDR3 sequence is 13 residues long. V dropped 2 bases and J dropped 0 bases, with 4 bases sitting between them. CDR3 residues: CASSEHLNTEAFF. CDR3 sequence (DNA): TGTGCCAGCAGTGAACATCTGAACACTGAAGCTTTCTTT.

The chain is built from TRBV5-5 and TRBJ2-5; D might be TRBD1 (5 bases). The V gene lost 3 bases and the J gene lost 5 bases, with 14 bases spanning the gap. Germline V lookup: CDR1 SGHKS, CDR2 YYEKEE (reference sequence). The CDR3 has 14 residues. This CDR3 reads CASSSLGDFETQYF. DNA of the CDR3: TGTGCCAGCAGCTCTTTAGGGGATTTCGAGACCCAGTACTTC.

The rearrangement uses TRBV30 and TRBJ1-3, with D uncertain. V dropped 4 bases and J dropped 10 bases, with 11 bases sitting between them. CDR1 and CDR2 from the germline V gene are GTSNPN and SVGIG (reference sequence). The CDR3 runs 11 residues. The CDR3 DNA reads TGTGCCTGGACGCCCGGGGTGACCATATATTTT. It encodes CAWTPGVTIYF.

This chain links TRBV4-1 with TRBJ1-1, with D possibly being TRBD1 (5 bases). This CDR3 contains 13 residues. Germline V gene sequence: CDR1 MGHRA, CDR2 YSYEKL. Trimming left V 0 bases short and J 10 bases short, with 12 bases between. CDR3 nucleotide sequence: TGCGCCAGCAGCCAAGATCTAGGGGTTGTAGCTTTCTTT. This translates into CASSQDLGVVAFF.

This chain uses TRBV3-1 (or the pseudogene TRBV3-2) with TRBJ1-4; 9 nucleotides align to TRBD1. After removal of 0 bases from V and 11 bases from J, the junction contained 7 bases not matched to a gene. This CDR3 comprises 15 residues. Per the germline V gene, CDR1 is LGHDT and CDR2 is YNNKEL (reference sequence). This CDR3 reads CASSQEGTGKDKLFF. CDR3 coding DNA: TGTGCCAGCAGCCAAGAGGGGACAGGGAAGGACAAACTGTTTTTT.

This clone was seen a single time. Here the CDR3 reads CASSFGAGGLSNQPQHF. For the CDR3, the DNA is TGTGCCAGCAGCTTTGGGGCAGGGGGCTTGAGCAATCAGCCCCAGCATTTT. The chain combines TRBV5-5 with TRBJ1-5; 8 bases line up with TRBD1. From germline, CDR1 is SGHKS and CDR2 YYEKEE (reference sequence). This CDR3 spans 17 amino acids. V gave up 2 bases and J gave up 1 base; unmatched junction bases: 8.

This chain links TRBV7-2 with TRBJ2-1, with D possibly TRBD2 on 6 matching bases. The V end was cut by 5 bases, the J end by 0 bases, with 14 bases between. Germline values: CDR1 SGHTA, CDR2 FQGNSA. There are 16 residues in the CDR3. The CDR3 nucleotides are TGTGCCAGCAGCCCCCGGGACTTTAGCTCCTACAATGAGCAGTTCTTC. It translates to CASSPRDFSSYNEQFF.

This sequence joins TRBV5-4 and TRBJ2-2, with 10 bases lining up with TRBD1. J gave up 3 bases and V 5 bases, and 4 bases lay outside the gene matches. Germline lookup yields CDR1 SGHNT and CDR2 YYREEE (reference sequence). The CDR3 contains 15 residues. As DNA, the CDR3 is TGTGCCAGCAGTGCCGGGACAGGGGACACCGGGGAGCTGTTTTTT. Translating it yields CASSAGTGDTGELFF.

The V and J genes are TRBV27 and TRBJ1-2, with unresolved D. V was pared by 2 bases and J by 6 bases, with 10 bases between. Germline assignment: CDR1 MNHEY and CDR2 SMNVEV (reference sequence). The CDR3 contains 13 residues. The CDR3 loop reads CASSLRYQDGYTF. The CDR3 DNA is TGTGCCAGCAGTTTAAGGTACCAGGATGGCTACACCTTC.

This clone was picked up a small number of times. One junction end disagrees with the germline gene, perhaps due to a read error. The chain has TRBV7-7 and TRBJ1-4; a possible D gene is TRBD1 (5 bases). The CDR3 has 15 amino acids. Germline V gene lookup returns CDR1 SSHAT and CDR2 FNYEAQ (reference sequence). Here the CDR3 DNA reads TGTGCTAGCAGCCCCGGGGGTCGCGCTAATGAAAAACTGTTTTTT. This codes for CASSPGGRANEKLFF. Full variable domain (missing parts from reference TRBV7-7 and TRBJ1-4): GAGVSQSPRYKVTKRGQDVTLRCDPISSHATLYWYQQALGQGPEFLTYFNYEAQPDKSGLPSDRFSAERPEGSISTLTIQRTEQRDSAMYRCASSPGGRANEKLFFGSGTQLSVL.

This chain uses TRBV27 with TRBJ1-4; D possibly corresponds to TRBD1 (5 bases). Per germline, CDR1 MNHEY and CDR2 SMNVEV (reference sequence). The CDR3 contains 13 residues. Trimming pared 5 bases from V and 8 bases from J, leaving 12 bases between. The CDR3 region is CASSKRRGEKLFF. Here the CDR3 DNA reads TGTGCCAGCAGTAAGAGACGGGGGGAAAAACTGTTTTTT.

The V and J genes are TRBV11-1 and TRBJ2-3, with D uncertain. Trimming removed 9 bases from V and 2 bases from J, with 12 bases in between. The CDR3 covers 13 residues. Germline assignment: CDR1 SGHAT and CDR2 FQDESV (reference sequence). CDR3 amino acids: CASAFRFTDTQYF. CDR3 DNA sequence: TGTGCCAGTGCATTCAGGTTCACAGATACGCAGTATTTT. Based on the CDR3 plus reference TRBV11-1 and TRBJ2-3, the full variable domain is EAEVAQSPRYKITEKSQAVAFWCDPISGHATLYWYRQILGQGPELLVQFQDESVVDDSQLPKDRFSAERLKGVDSTLKIQPAELGDSAMYLCASAFRFTDTQYFGPGTRLTVL.

This clone has a handful of counts. The chain links TRBV10-1 to TRBJ1-1; perhaps TRBD1 as D (6 bases). Germline assignment: CDR1 WNHNN and CDR2 SYGVQD (reference sequence). The CDR3 contains 13 residues. The V gene lost 2 bases and the J gene lost 11 bases, with 15 bases spanning the gap. CDR3 coding DNA: TGCGCCAGCAGTGAGACAGGGTCCCGGAGTGCTTTCTTT. Translated: CASSETGSRSAFF.

The V and J genes are TRBV11-2 and TRBJ2-2; TRBD2 agrees at 11 bases. With 6 bases clipped from V and 5 bases from J, the junction kept 11 bases outside the gene matches. The CDR3 extends over 17 amino acids. Germline V lookup: CDR1 SGHAT, CDR2 FQNNGV. CDR3 DNA: TGTGCCAGCAGTCCTACCACTAGCGGGGGCCTAACCGGGGAGCTGTTTTTT. Amino acids: CASSPTTSGGLTGELFF.

This sequence joins TRBV5-1 and TRBJ2-5; 8 nucleotides line up with TRBD1. The J segment lost 5 bases and the V segment lost 4 bases, leaving 4 bases of the junction unmatched. From germline, CDR1 is SGHRS and CDR2 YFSETQ. The length of the CDR3 is 13 residues. The CDR3 DNA is TGCGCCAGCAGCCTGGGACAGGCCGAGACCCAGTACTTC. This translates into CASSLGQAETQYF.

The chain has TRBV2 and TRBJ2-7, with D perhaps TRBD2 (6 bases). With 5 bases removed from V and 6 bases from J, the gap between germline ends came to 11 bases. The germline CDR1 and CDR2 sequences are SNHLY and FYNNEI. This CDR3 has 12 amino acids. In DNA, the CDR3 is TGTGCCAGCAGTTCCGGAGGGATCGAGCAGTACTTC. Translated, it gives CASSSGGIEQYF.

This chain connects TRBV5-1 to TRBJ2-5; D is possibly TRBD1 (6 bases). Germline CDR1 reads SGHRS; CDR2 reads YFSETQ. Trimming removed 4 bases at V and 4 bases at J, with 8 bases between. The CDR3 contains 12 residues. For the CDR3, the DNA is TGCGCCAGCAGCCCCAGGGGAGAGACCCAGTACTTC. Amino acid sequence: CASSPRGETQYF.

The V gene is TRBV20-1, the J gene TRBJ2-7; the D gene is possibly TRBD1 (6 bases). The CDR3 consists of 15 residues. V was pared by 3 bases and J by 5 bases, with 20 bases between. Germline assignment: CDR1 DFQATT and CDR2 SNEGSKA (reference sequence). CDR3 sequence: CSASTGRGFSHEQYF. Written as DNA, the CDR3 is TGCAGTGCTAGTACCGGCAGGGGATTTTCCCACGAGCAGTACTTC.

This clone was counted a few times. The chain employs TRBV4-1 and TRBJ1-5; D unresolved. CDR1 is MGHRA, CDR2 YSYEKL, per germline. The CDR3 extends over 15 amino acids. Trimming shortened V by 1 base and J by 2 bases, and 9 bases separated the two germline ends. The CDR3 region has the DNA TGCGCCAGCAGCCAAGGGTCCGGGGGCAATCAGCCCCAGCATTTT. This sequence encodes CASSQGSGGNQPQHF.